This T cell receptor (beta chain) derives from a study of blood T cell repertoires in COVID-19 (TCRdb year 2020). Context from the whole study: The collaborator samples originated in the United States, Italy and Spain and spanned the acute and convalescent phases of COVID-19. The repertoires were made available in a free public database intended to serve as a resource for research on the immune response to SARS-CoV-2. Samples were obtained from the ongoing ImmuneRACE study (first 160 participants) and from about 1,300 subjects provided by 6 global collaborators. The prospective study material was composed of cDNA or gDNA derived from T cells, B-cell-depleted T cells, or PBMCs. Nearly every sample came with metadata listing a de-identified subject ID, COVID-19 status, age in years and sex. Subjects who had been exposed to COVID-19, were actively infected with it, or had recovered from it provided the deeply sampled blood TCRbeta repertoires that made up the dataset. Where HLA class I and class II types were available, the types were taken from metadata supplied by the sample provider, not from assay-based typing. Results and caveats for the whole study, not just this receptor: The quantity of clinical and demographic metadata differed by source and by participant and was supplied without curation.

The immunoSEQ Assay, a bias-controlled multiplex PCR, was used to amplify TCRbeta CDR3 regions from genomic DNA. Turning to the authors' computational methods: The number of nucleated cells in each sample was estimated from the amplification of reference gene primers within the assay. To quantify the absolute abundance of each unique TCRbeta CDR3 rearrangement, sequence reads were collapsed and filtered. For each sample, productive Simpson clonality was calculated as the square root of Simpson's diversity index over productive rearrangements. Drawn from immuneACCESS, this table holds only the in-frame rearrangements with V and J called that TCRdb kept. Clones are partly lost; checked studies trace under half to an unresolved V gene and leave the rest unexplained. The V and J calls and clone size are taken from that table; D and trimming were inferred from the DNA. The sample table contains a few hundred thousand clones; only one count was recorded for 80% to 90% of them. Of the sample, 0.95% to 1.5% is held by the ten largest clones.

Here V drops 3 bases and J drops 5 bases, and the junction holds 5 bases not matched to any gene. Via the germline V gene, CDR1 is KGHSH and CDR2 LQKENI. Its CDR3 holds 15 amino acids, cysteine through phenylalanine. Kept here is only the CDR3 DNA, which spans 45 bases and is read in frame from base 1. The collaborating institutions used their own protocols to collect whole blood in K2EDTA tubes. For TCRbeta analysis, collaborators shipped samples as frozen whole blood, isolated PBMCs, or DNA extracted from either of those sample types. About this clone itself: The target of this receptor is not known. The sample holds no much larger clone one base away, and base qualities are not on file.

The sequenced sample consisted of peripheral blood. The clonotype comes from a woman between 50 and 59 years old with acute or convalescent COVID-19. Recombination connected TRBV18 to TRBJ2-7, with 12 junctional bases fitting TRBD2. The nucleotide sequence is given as TGTGCCAGCTCACCCCTAGCGGGAGGGCCTCACGAGCAGTACTTC. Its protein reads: CASSPLAGGPHEQYF.